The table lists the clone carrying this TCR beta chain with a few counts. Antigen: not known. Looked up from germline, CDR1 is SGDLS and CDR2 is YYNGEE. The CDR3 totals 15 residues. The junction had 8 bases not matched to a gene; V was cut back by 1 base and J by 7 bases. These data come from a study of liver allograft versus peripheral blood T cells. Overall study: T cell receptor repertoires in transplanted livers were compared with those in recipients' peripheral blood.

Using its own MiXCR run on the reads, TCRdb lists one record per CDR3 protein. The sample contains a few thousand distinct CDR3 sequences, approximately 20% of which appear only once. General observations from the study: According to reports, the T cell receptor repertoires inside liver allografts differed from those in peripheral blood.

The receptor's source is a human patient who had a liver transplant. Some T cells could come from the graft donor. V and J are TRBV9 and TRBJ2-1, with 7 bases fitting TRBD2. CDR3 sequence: CASSVWGGAGNEQFF. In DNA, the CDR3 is TGTGCCAGCAGCGTATGGGGGGGAGCGGGTAATGAGCAGTTCTTC. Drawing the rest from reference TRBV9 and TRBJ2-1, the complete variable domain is DSGVTQTPKHLITATGQRVTLRCSPRSGDLSVYWYQQSLDQGLQFLIQYYNGEERAKGNILERFSAQQFPDLHSELNLSSLELGDSALYFCASSVWGGAGNEQFFGPGTRLTVL.